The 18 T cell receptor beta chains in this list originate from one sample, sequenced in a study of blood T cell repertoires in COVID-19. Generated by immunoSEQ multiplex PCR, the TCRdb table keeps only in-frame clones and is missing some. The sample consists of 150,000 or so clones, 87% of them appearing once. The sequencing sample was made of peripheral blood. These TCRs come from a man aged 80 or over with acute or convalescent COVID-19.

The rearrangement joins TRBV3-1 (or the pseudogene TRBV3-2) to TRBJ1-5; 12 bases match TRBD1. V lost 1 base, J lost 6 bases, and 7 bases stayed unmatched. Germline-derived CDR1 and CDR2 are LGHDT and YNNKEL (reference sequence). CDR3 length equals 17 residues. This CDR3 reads CASSQGGGQGASQPQHF. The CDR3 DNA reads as TGTGCCAGCAGCCAAGGTGGGGGACAGGGGGCGAGTCAGCCCCAGCATTTT.

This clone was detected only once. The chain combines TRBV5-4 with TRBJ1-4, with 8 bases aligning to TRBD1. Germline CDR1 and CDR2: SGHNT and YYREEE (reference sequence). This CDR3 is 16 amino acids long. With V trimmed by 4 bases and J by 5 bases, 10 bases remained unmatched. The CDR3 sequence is CASSPTGQGANEKLFF. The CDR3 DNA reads TGTGCCAGCAGCCCCACAGGACAGGGAGCCAATGAAAAACTGTTTTTT.

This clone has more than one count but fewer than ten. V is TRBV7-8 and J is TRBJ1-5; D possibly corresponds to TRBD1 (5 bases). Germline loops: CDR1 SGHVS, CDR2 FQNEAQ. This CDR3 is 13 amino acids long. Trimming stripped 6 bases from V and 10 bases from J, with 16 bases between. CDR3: CASSFDRDRPQHF. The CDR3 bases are TGTGCCAGCAGTTTCGACAGAGATCGCCCCCAGCATTTT.

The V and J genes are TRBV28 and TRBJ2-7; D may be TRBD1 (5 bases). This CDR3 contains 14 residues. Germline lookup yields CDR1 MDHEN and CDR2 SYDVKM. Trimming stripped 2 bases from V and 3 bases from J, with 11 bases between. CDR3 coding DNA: TGTGCCAGCAGTTTAATCCTAAGGGGCTACGAGCAGTACTTC. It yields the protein CASSLILRGYEQYF.

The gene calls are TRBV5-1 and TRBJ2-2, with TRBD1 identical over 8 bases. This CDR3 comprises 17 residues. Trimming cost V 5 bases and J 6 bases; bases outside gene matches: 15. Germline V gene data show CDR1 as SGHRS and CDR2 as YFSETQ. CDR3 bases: TGCGCCAGCAGTGACGGGACAGGACAACCGAATGCCGGGGAGCTGTTTTTT. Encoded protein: CASSDGTGQPNAGELFF.

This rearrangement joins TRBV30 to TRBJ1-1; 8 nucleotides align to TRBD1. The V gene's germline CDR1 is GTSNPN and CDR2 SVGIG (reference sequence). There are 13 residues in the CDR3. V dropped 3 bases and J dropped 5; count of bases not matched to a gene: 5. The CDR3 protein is CAWSQQGGTEAFF. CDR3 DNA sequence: TGTGCCTGGAGCCAACAGGGGGGAACTGAAGCTTTCTTT.

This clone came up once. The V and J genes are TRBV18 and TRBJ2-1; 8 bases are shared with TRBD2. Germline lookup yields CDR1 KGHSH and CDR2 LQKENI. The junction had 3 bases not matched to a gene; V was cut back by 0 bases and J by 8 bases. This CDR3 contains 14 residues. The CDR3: CASSPPAGGDEQFF. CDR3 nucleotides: TGTGCCAGCTCACCACCGGCGGGGGGAGATGAGCAGTTCTTC.

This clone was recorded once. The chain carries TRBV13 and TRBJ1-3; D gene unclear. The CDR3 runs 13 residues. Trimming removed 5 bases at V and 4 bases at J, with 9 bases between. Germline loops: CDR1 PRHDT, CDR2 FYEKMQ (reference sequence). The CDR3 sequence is CASSPSGGNTIYF. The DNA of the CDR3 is TGTGCCAGCAGCCCGAGCGGGGGAAACACCATATATTTT.

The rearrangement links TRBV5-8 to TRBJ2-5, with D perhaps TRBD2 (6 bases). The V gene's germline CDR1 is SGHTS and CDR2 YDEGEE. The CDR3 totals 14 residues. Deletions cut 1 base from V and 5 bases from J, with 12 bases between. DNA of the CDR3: TGTGCCAGCAGCTTGATGTCGGGAGAGGAGACCCAGTACTTC. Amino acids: CASSLMSGEETQYF.

The CDR3 here is CASSIGGGATYNEQFF. CDR3 nucleotides: TGCGCCAGCAGTATAGGGGGCGGGGCGACCTACAATGAGCAGTTCTTC. This rearrangement joins TRBV5-1 to TRBJ2-1; tentatively, D is TRBD1 (7 bases). Germline lookup yields CDR1 SGHRS and CDR2 YFSETQ. V was pared by 5 bases and J by 2 bases, with 17 bases between. This CDR3 is 16 amino acids long.

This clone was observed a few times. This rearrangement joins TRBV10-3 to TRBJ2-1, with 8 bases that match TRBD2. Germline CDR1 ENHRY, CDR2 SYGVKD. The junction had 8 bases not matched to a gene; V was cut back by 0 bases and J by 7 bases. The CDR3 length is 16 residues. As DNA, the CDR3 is TGTGCCATCAGTGAGTCGGAGGGACTAGTCGGAAATGAGCAGTTCTTC. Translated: CAISESEGLVGNEQFF.

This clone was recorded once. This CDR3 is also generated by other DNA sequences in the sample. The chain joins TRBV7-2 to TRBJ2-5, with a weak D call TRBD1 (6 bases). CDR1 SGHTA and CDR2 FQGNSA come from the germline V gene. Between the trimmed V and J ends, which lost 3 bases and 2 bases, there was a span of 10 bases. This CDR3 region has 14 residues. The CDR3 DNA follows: TGTGCCAGCAGCTTCCAAGGGGGACAAGAGACCCAGTACTTC. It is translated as CASSFQGGQETQYF.

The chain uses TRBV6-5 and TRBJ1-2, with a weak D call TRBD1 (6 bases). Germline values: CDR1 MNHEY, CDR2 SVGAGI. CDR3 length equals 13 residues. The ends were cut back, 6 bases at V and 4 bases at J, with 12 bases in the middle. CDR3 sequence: CASSPSRGYGYTF. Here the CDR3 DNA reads TGTGCCAGCAGCCCCAGCAGGGGCTATGGCTACACCTTC.

Here the CDR3 DNA reads TGTGCCAGCAGCCAAACGATCAAAGCTAGCACAGATACGCAGTATTTT. Residues: CASSQTIKASTDTQYF. The chain is built from TRBV14 and TRBJ2-3; D is unclear. Germline loops: CDR1 SGHDN, CDR2 FVKESK. V lost 2 bases, J lost 0 bases, and 12 bases lay in between. The CDR3 extends over 16 amino acids.

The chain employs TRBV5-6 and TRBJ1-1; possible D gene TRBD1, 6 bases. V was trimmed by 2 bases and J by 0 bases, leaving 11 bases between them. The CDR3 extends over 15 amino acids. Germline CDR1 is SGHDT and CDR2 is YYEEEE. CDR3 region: CASSFARGMNTEAFF. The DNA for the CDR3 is TGTGCCAGCAGCTTTGCCAGGGGAATGAACACTGAAGCTTTCTTT. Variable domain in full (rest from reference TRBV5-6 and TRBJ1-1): DAGVTQSPTHLIKTRGQQVTLRCSPKSGHDTVSWYQQALGQGPQFIFQYYEEEERQRGNFPDRFSGHQFPNYSSELNVNALLLGDSALYLCASSFARGMNTEAFFGQGTRLTVV.

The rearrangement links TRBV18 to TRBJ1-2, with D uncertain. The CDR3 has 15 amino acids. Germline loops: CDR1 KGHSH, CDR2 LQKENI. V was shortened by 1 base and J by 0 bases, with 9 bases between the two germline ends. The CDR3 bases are TGTGCCAGCTCACCACTGGGCACAACTAACTATGGCTACACCTTC. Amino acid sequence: CASSPLGTTNYGYTF.

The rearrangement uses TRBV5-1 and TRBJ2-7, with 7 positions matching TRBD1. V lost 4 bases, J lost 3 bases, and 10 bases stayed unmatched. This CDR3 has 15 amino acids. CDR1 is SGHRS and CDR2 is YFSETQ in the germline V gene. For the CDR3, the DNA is TGCGCCAGCAGCCCCATTGGACAGGTCGTCTACGAGCAGTACTTC. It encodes CASSPIGQVVYEQYF.

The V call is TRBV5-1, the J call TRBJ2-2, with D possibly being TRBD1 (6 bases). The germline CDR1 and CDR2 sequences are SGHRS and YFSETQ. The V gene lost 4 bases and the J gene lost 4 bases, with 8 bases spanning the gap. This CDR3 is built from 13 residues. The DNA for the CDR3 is TGCGCCAGCAGCAGCAGGGGCACCGGGGAGCTGTTTTTT. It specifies CASSSRGTGELFF.